Below are 5 T cell receptor beta chains sequenced from a single sample in a study of T cells after yellow fever vaccination. TCRdb ran MiXCR on the 5' RACE reads and lists one entry per CDR3 protein. The table shows around 360,000 distinct CDR3 sequences, with approximately 10% occurring only once. Sequences were derived from PBMCs, sampled on the day of the first yellow fever vaccination. These TCRs come from a man aged 18-30 years who received the YFV17D yellow fever vaccine.

The chain has TRBV15 and TRBJ1-2; D is ambiguous. CDR3 size: 16 residues. V shed 0 bases and J shed 1 base, with 12 bases lying between them. CDR1 and CDR2 (germline): LNHNV, YYDKDF (reference sequence). This CDR3 is CATSRDPGLGNYGYTF. CDR3 in DNA: TGTGCCACCAGCAGAGATCCAGGCCTGGGTAACTATGGCTACACCTTC.

J is TRBJ2-7 and V is TRBV6-1; 9 nucleotides align to TRBD1. Trimming at V came to 8 bases and at J to 3 bases, leaving 5 bases not matched to a gene. The germline gives CDR1 MNHNS, CDR2 SASEGT. The CDR3 is 13 amino acids. CDR3 bases: TGTGCCAGCGGAAGGACAGGGGACTACGAGCAGTACGTC. It translates to CASGRTGDYEQYV.

The chain uses TRBV6-1 and TRBJ2-7; D gene unclear. Between the trimmed V and J ends, which lost 6 bases and 2 bases, there was a span of 23 bases. The germline gives CDR1 MNHNS, CDR2 SASEGT. This CDR3 region has 17 residues. The CDR3 nucleotides are TGTGCCAGCAGCCGATACCTAACAGAACCTTTGACCTACGAGCAGTACTTC. Protein sequence: CASSRYLTEPLTYEQYF.

This clonotype was seen a few times. CDR3 sequence: CASSFWGPTEAFF. DNA of the CDR3: TGTGCCAGCAGTTTTTGGGGGCCCACTGAAGCTTTCTTT. This chain joins TRBV6-2 or TRBV6-3 and TRBJ1-1, with D tentatively TRBD1 (6 bases). CDR3 size: 13 residues. Germline V gene data show CDR1 as MNHEY and CDR2 as SVGEGT. The V gene lost 4 bases and the J gene lost 4 bases, with 10 bases spanning the gap.

This clonotype turned up a few times. V gene TRBV5-1 combines with J gene TRBJ2-3; 7 bases map to TRBD1. Trimming took 0 bases from V and 1 from J; bases not matched to a gene: 5. The CDR3 loop spans 16 amino acids. Per the germline V gene, CDR1 is SGHRS and CDR2 is YFSETQ. The CDR3 loop reads CASSLEDRVGTDTQYF. The CDR3 nucleotides read TGCGCCAGCAGCTTGGAAGACAGGGTTGGCACAGATACGCAGTATTTT.